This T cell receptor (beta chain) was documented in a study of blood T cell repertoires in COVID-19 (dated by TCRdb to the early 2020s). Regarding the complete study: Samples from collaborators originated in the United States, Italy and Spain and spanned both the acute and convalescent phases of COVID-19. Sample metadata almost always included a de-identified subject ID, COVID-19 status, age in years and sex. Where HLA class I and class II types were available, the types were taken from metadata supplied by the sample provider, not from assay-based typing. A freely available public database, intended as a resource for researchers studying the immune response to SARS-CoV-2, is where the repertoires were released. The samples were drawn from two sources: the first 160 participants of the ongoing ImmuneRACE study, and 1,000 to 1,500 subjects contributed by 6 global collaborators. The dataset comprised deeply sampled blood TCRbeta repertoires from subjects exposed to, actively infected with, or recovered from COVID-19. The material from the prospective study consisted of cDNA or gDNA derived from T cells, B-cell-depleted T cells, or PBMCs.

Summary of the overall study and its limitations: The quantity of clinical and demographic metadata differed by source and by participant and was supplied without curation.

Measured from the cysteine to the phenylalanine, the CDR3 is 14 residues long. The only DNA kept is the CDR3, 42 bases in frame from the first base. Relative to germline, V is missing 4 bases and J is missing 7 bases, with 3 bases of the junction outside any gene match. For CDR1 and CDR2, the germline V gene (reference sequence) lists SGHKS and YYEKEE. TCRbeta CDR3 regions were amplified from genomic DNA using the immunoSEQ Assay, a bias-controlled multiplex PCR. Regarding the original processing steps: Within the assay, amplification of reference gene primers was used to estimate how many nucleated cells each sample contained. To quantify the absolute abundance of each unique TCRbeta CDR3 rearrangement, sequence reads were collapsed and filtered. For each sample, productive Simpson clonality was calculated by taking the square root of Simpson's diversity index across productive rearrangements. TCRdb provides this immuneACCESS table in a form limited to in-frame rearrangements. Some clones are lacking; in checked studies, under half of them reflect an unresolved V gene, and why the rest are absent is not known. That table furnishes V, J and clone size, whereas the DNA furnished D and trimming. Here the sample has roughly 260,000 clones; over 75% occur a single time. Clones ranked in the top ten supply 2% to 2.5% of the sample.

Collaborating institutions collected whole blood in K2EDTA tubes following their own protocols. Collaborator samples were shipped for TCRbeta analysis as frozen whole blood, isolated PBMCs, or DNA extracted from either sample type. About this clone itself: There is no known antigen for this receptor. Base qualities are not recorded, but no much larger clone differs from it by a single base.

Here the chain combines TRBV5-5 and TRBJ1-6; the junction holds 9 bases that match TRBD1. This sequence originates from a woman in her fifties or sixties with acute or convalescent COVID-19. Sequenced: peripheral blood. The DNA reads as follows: TGTGCCAGCAGCCAGGACAGGGGCAATTCACCCCTCCACTTT. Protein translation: CASSQDRGNSPLHF. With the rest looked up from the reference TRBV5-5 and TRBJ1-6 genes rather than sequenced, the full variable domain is DAGVTQSPTHLIKTRGQQVTLRCSPISGHKSVSWYQQVLGQGPQFIFQYYEKEERGRGNFPDRFSARQFPNYSSELNVNALLLGDSALYLCASSQDRGNSPLHFGNGTRLTVT.